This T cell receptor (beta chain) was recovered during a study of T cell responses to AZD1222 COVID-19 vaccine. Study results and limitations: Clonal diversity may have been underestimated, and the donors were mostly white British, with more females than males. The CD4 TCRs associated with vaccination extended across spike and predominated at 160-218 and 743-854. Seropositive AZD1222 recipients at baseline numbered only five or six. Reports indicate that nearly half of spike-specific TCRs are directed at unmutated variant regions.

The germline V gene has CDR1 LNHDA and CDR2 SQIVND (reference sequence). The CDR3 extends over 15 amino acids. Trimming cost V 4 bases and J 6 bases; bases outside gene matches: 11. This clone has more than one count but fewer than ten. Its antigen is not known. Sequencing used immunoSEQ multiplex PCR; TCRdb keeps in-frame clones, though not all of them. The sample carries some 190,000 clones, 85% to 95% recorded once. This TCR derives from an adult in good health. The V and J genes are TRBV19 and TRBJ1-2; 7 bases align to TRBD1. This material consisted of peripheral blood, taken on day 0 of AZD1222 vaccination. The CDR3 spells CASSTLAGGGDGYTF. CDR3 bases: TGTGCCAGTAGTACCCTCGCAGGGGGAGGCGATGGCTACACCTTC.